These 25 T cell receptor beta chains originate from one sample sequenced in a study of T-cell memory formation after mild COVID-19. In TCRdb, the 5' RACE reads were re-called with MiXCR into one record per CDR3 protein. The repertoire includes more than 250,000 distinct CDR3 sequences, 16% of them detected once, and 20% to 25% sits in the top ten. The sample taken for sequencing was PBMCs or a T cell subset sorted from them (not recorded which). These receptors came from a man aged 18 to 35 who had mild COVID-19 (a few samples of this study predate the infection). Cell type and time point are not known.

V gene TRBV7-8 combines with J gene TRBJ1-5; TRBD1 might be the D (6 bases). CDR3 length: 17 residues. Germline V gives CDR1 SGHVS, CDR2 FQNEAQ. V shed 5 bases and J shed 4 bases, with 21 bases lying between them. CDR3 sequence (DNA): TGTGCCAGCAGCGACCTTTGGGAGGGGGGAGGTAATCAGCCCCAGCATTTT. This sequence encodes CASSDLWEGGGNQPQHF.

V and J are TRBV5-6 and TRBJ2-2; possibly TRBD1 or TRBD2 for D (5 bases each). The CDR3 spans 15 residues. Germline V CDR1 and CDR2: SGHDT, YYEEEE. V lost 2 bases and J 5 bases, leaving 13 bases between the germline ends. The CDR3 DNA reads as TGTGCCAGCAGCTTAGTTGGGGGTCGTACCGGGGAGCTGTTTTTT. Translation gives CASSLVGGRTGELFF.

The chain carries TRBV7-9 and TRBJ1-5; no firm D call. This CDR3 region has 12 residues. Germline V gene lookup returns CDR1 SEHNR and CDR2 FQNEAQ (reference sequence). Deletions cut 5 bases from V and 6 bases from J, with 8 bases between. The CDR3 is CASSLERQPQHF. CDR3 DNA: TGTGCCAGCAGCCTCGAGCGTCAGCCCCAGCATTTT.

This clonotype was found a few times. V is TRBV2 and J is TRBJ2-5, with D perhaps TRBD1 (6 bases). The germline V gene encodes CDR1 SNHLY and CDR2 FYNNEI. The V end lost 6 bases, the J end lost 8 bases, and 22 bases lay between the germline ends. CDR3 length: 15 residues. This chain's CDR3 is CASSAQGLHSQTQYF. In DNA, the CDR3 is TGTGCCAGCAGCGCACAGGGTCTCCACTCCCAAACCCAGTACTTC.

The chain combines TRBV20-1 with TRBJ1-2; a weak D match, TRBD1 (5 bases). Trimming removed 5 bases from V and 6 bases from J, with 13 bases in between. CDR3 size: 12 residues. Germline V gene sequence: CDR1 DFQATT, CDR2 SNEGSKA (reference sequence). In DNA form, the CDR3 reads TGCAGTGCTGGAACAGGTGATCATGGCTACACCTTC. Translated, it gives CSAGTGDHGYTF.

This clonotype was picked up a small number of times. V and J are TRBV11-2 and TRBJ2-5; TRBD1 matches at 9 bases. The CDR3 covers 14 residues. Trimming at V came to 5 bases and at J to 4 bases, leaving 5 bases not matched to a gene. Germline V gene sequence: CDR1 SGHAT, CDR2 FQNNGV. CDR3 sequence: CASSPETGGETQYF. CDR3 coding DNA: TGTGCCAGCAGCCCAGAGACAGGGGGAGAGACCCAGTACTTC. Full variable domain (remainder filled in from reference TRBV11-2 and TRBJ2-5): EAGVAQSPRYKIIEKRQSVAFWCNPISGHATLYWYQQILGQGPKLLIQFQNNGVVDDSQLPKDRFSAERLKGVDSTLKIQPAKLEDSAVYLCASSPETGGETQYFGPGTRLLVL.

The chain couples TRBV27 to TRBJ2-7, with D possibly TRBD2 on 6 matching bases. The V end was cut by 8 bases, the J end by 8 bases, with 13 bases between. The CDR3 covers 11 residues. Germline CDR1 is MNHEY and CDR2 is SMNVEV (reference sequence). In DNA form, the CDR3 reads TGTGCCAGCGGGTCGGGGGACCAGCAGTACGTC. Its translation: CASGSGDQQYV.

V gene TRBV20-1 combines with J gene TRBJ2-3, with 8 bases lining up with TRBD2. V shed 0 bases and J 3 bases; nucleotides not matched to a gene: 5. Germline CDR1 is DFQATT and CDR2 is SNEGSKA (reference sequence). The length of the CDR3 is 15 residues. In DNA, the CDR3 is TGCAGTGCTAGAGATCCGGGGGGGATGACAGATACGCAGTATTTT. This encodes CSARDPGGMTDTQYF.

This clonotype appeared a few times. The chain carries TRBV28 and TRBJ2-1, with D possibly TRBD1 on 5 matching bases. Per the germline V gene, CDR1 is MDHEN and CDR2 is SYDVKM. CDR3 length: 13 residues. Trimming removed 6 bases at V and 7 bases at J, with 13 bases between. The CDR3: CASRPDSKNEQFF. DNA of the CDR3: TGTGCCAGCAGACCCGACAGCAAAAATGAGCAGTTCTTC.

This clonotype was counted between two and nine times. The rearrangement uses TRBV10-3 and TRBJ2-7; 8 bases line up with TRBD1. This CDR3 is built from 13 residues. The germline gives CDR1 ENHRY, CDR2 SYGVKD. Trimming took 2 bases from V and 3 from J; bases not matched to a gene: 0. CDR3 in DNA: TGTGCCATCAGTGAGGGACAGGGCTACGAGCAGTACTTC. Amino acids: CAISEGQGYEQYF.

The chain recombines TRBV29-1 with TRBJ1-1; D is unclear. Trimming removed 7 bases at V and 0 bases at J, with 12 bases between. The germline V gene has CDR1 SQVTM and CDR2 ANQGSEA. CDR3 length: 13 residues. In DNA, the CDR3 is TGCAGCGCCGAGGGCGTTTTGAACACTGAAGCTTTCTTT. Translation gives CSAEGVLNTEAFF.

This clonotype was counted at least ten times. A junction end diverges from the germline sequence, so it may reflect a read error. The chain has TRBV12-3 or TRBV12-4 and TRBJ2-3, with D uncertain. The CDR3 sequence is 12 residues long. CDR3 in DNA: TGCGCCAGCAGCTTCGGCACAGATACGCAGTATTTT. Amino acid sequence: CASSFGTDTQYF.

This clonotype was detected only a few times. This chain links TRBV20-1 with TRBJ2-3; 8 positions match TRBD2. This CDR3 is built from 14 residues. J gave up 1 base and V 0 bases, and 0 bases lay outside the gene matches. Germline loops: CDR1 DFQATT, CDR2 SNEGSKA (reference sequence). The CDR3 loop is CSARELAGTDTQYF. CDR3 DNA: TGCAGTGCTAGAGAACTAGCGGGCACAGATACGCAGTATTTT.

There are a few counts of this clonotype. This rearrangement joins TRBV11-3 to TRBJ2-1; weak D call: TRBD2 (7 bases). Germline V gives CDR1 SGHNT, CDR2 YENEEA. Trimming took off 5 bases at V and 0 bases at J, with 14 bases between the two ends. The CDR3 is made up of 16 amino acids. CDR3 residues: CASSPLGGASYNEQFF. The CDR3 DNA reads as TGTGCCAGCAGCCCCTTGGGGGGGGCCTCCTACAATGAGCAGTTCTTC.

The chain links TRBV27 to TRBJ1-6; tentative D call: TRBD1 (6 bases). The CDR3 totals 15 residues. The V and J ends lost 3 bases and 4 bases respectively, with 10 bases between them. Germline CDR1 MNHEY, CDR2 SMNVEV (reference sequence). The CDR3 coding sequence is TGTGCCAGCAGTTTCAGGGGCGTATATAATTCACCCCTCCACTTT. As protein: CASSFRGVYNSPLHF.

A few counts support this clonotype. The chain recombines TRBV24-1 with TRBJ1-2; TRBD1 is a possible D gene (5 bases). V was clipped by 4 bases and J by 3 bases, with 11 bases between them. Germline loops: CDR1 KGHDR, CDR2 SFDVKD. The CDR3 spans 14 residues. CDR3 sequence: CATSESGTDYGYTF. CDR3 bases: TGTGCCACCAGTGAATCCGGGACCGACTATGGCTACACCTTC.

The V gene is TRBV12-3 or TRBV12-4, the J gene TRBJ1-2, with D perhaps TRBD1 (6 bases). With 7 bases removed from V and 5 bases from J, the gap between germline ends came to 23 bases. The CDR3 spans 16 residues. DNA of the CDR3: TGTGCCAGCACCCCCATATACGGGACCGGGACATATGGCTACACCTTC. It yields the protein CASTPIYGTGTYGYTF.

This clonotype was detected only a few times. The V call is TRBV5-1, the J call TRBJ2-4; 7 bases line up with TRBD1. The CDR3 covers 15 residues. Germline CDR1 reads SGHRS; CDR2 reads YFSETQ. Trimming removed 4 bases from V and 3 bases from J; junction bases left unmatched: 7. The CDR3 DNA is TGCGCCAGCAGCGTGGGACAGACTCTCAAAAACATTCAGTACTTC. This codes for CASSVGQTLKNIQYF.

In this sample, this clonotype turned up a few times. The rearrangement joins TRBV6-4 to TRBJ2-1; D is uncertain. This CDR3 contains 12 residues. Germline assignment: CDR1 MRHNA and CDR2 SNTAGT. The ends were cut back, 5 bases at V and 4 bases at J, with 6 bases in the middle. This CDR3 is CASSTLYNEQFF. As DNA, the CDR3 is TGTGCCAGCAGTACCCTTTACAATGAGCAGTTCTTC.

The chain links TRBV20-1 to TRBJ2-7, with D perhaps matching TRBD1 (5 bases). CDR3 length equals 14 residues. CDR1 and CDR2 (germline): DFQATT, SNEGSKA (reference sequence). The germline V and J ends were trimmed by 4 bases and 6 bases, with 19 bases remaining between them. This chain's CDR3 is CSAITGPLSGEQYV. The CDR3 nucleotides read TGCAGTGCTATAACAGGTCCGCTTTCGGGCGAGCAGTACGTC.

This sequence joins TRBV6-6 and TRBJ1-1; no definite D call. V shed 8 bases and J shed 0 bases, with 16 bases lying between them. The CDR3 sequence is 15 residues long. Germline-derived CDR1 and CDR2 are MNHNY and SVGAGI (reference sequence). CDR3 residues: CASRTHDGMNTEAFF. In DNA, the CDR3 is TGTGCCAGCCGGACTCATGACGGGATGAACACTGAAGCTTTCTTT.

V usage is TRBV6-2 or TRBV6-3 and J usage is TRBJ2-5, with 7 bases lining up with TRBD2. J gave up 2 bases and V 8 bases, and 8 bases lay outside the gene matches. The germline V gene encodes CDR1 MNHEY and CDR2 SVGEGT. This CDR3 comprises 14 residues. CDR3 amino acids: CASESAGGQETQYF. The CDR3 DNA reads TGTGCCAGCGAAAGCGCCGGGGGGCAAGAGACCCAGTACTTC.

The chain joins TRBV6-2 or TRBV6-3 to TRBJ1-1; 8 nucleotides match TRBD1. Per the germline V gene, CDR1 is MNHEY and CDR2 is SVGEGT. The ends lost 7 bases at V and 5 bases at J; junction bases unmatched: 6. This CDR3 contains 13 residues. CDR3 residues: CASNRQGWTEAFF. CDR3 sequence (DNA): TGTGCCAGCAATCGACAGGGGTGGACTGAAGCTTTCTTT.

This clonotype was seen more than once but under ten times. The rearrangement joins TRBV20-1 to TRBJ2-3, with TRBD1 matching 11 bases. V shed 3 bases and J 2 bases; nucleotides not matched to a gene: 4. CDR3 length: 15 residues. The germline V gene encodes CDR1 DFQATT and CDR2 SNEGSKA (reference sequence). The CDR3 protein is CSASSGQGATDTQYF. As DNA, the CDR3 is TGCAGTGCTAGTTCCGGACAGGGGGCCACAGATACGCAGTATTTT.

This clonotype has just a few counts. The chain combines TRBV12-3 or TRBV12-4 with TRBJ1-4; D remains unclear. V gave up 3 bases and J gave up 10 bases, with 15 bases separating them. This CDR3 spans 14 amino acids. The CDR3 nucleotides read TGTGCCAGCAGTTTTTCGGGTCTGAGTGGAAAACTGTTTTTT. Its translation: CASSFSGLSGKLFF.